These 9 T cell receptor beta chains came from one sample sequenced in a study of blood T cell repertoires in COVID-19. The data were produced by immunoSEQ multiplex PCR, yet TCRdb's version contains in-frame clones alone and is incomplete. The sample lists about 220,000 clones; 80% to 90% were seen once. The sequenced sample was PBMCs or T cells enriched from blood (not recorded which). The source is a woman between 18 and 30 years old in a cohort exposed to, infected with or recovered from COVID-19 (not recorded which).

The chain combines TRBV11-2 with TRBJ2-5, with 10 bases lining up with TRBD2. The germline V gene has CDR1 SGHAT and CDR2 FQNNGV. CDR3 length equals 16 residues. V was pared by 4 bases and J by 5 bases, with 10 bases of the junction left unmatched. The CDR3 bases are TGTGCCAGCAGCTCCGCCTCTAGCGGGGGATGGGAGACCCAGTACTTC. It yields the protein CASSSASSGGWETQYF.

The chain is built from TRBV30 and TRBJ1-1, with D possibly matching TRBD1 (5 bases). CDR1 and CDR2 (germline): GTSNPN, SVGIG (reference sequence). The CDR3 is made up of 11 amino acids. V was cut by 8 bases and J by 11 bases, with 18 bases left in between. The CDR3 sequence is CAQLRGEFAFF. The CDR3 nucleotides read TGTGCCCAGTTGCGGGGGGAGTTTGCTTTCTTT.

This chain uses TRBV4-1 with TRBJ1-2; D unresolved. With 5 bases removed from V and 5 bases from J, the gap between germline ends came to 15 bases. The CDR3 totals 14 residues. Germline assignment: CDR1 MGHRA and CDR2 YSYEKL. The CDR3 DNA is TGCGCCAGCAGCGAGGGAAGGGAGGAGTATGGCTACACCTTC. This codes for CASSEGREEYGYTF.

V and J are TRBV2 and TRBJ2-1, with TRBD2 as a possible D gene (5 bases). Trimming left V 2 bases short and J 5 bases short, with 7 bases between. Germline assignment: CDR1 SNHLY and CDR2 FYNNEI. The CDR3 runs to 13 residues. The CDR3 nucleotides are TGTGCCAGCAGTGAATTGCGGGACAATGAGCAGTTCTTC. Translating gives CASSELRDNEQFF.

V is TRBV6-5 and J is TRBJ2-7; weak D call: TRBD1 (5 bases). V lost 0 bases and J lost 3, with 12 bases in between. This CDR3 is built from 15 residues. CDR1 is MNHEY and CDR2 is SVGAGI in the germline V gene. The CDR3 spells CASSYSGREDYEQYF. CDR3 DNA: TGTGCCAGCAGTTACTCTGGCAGGGAAGACTACGAGCAGTACTTC.

This rearrangement joins TRBV28 to TRBJ2-7, with TRBD1 matching 8 bases. J gave up 5 bases and V 3 bases, and 9 bases lay outside the gene matches. The germline CDR1 and CDR2 sequences are MDHEN and SYDVKM. CDR3 length: 15 residues. DNA of the CDR3: TGTGCCAGCAGTTTCCCGGAGACAGGGGACCACGAGCAGTACTTC. Translation: CASSFPETGDHEQYF.

This clone was counted a single time. The junction departs from germline at one end; a sequencing error may be responsible. The chain employs TRBV5-5 and TRBJ1-6, with D perhaps matching TRBD1 (5 bases). Germline CDR1 is SGHKS and CDR2 is YYEKEE (reference sequence). CDR3 length: 17 amino acids. CDR3 in amino acids: CASRLGGGRSYNSPLHF. In DNA, the CDR3 is TGTGCCAGCCGCTTGGGGGGGGGACGCTCCTATAATTCACCCCTCCACTTT.

The chain combines TRBV3-1 (or the pseudogene TRBV3-2) with TRBJ1-1; D uncertain. The germline V gene encodes CDR1 LGHDT and CDR2 YNNKEL (reference sequence). The V gene lost 1 base and the J gene lost 6 bases, with 9 bases spanning the gap. CDR3 size: 13 residues. CDR3 residues: CASSQGREAEAFF. DNA of the CDR3: TGTGCCAGCAGCCAAGGAAGGGAGGCTGAAGCTTTCTTT.

The J gene is TRBJ2-1, the V gene TRBV7-9, with a possible D match to TRBD1 (5 bases). V lost 3 bases and J lost 5, with 11 bases in between. Germline loops: CDR1 SEHNR, CDR2 FQNEAQ (reference sequence). This CDR3 is 14 amino acids long. CDR3 nucleotides: TGTGCCAGCAGCTTTGTTACAGGTAACAATGAGCAGTTCTTC. Amino acids: CASSFVTGNNEQFF.